A selection of T cell receptor beta chains follows, all from one sample in a study of blood T cell repertoires in COVID-19. Generated by immunoSEQ multiplex PCR, the TCRdb table keeps only in-frame clones and is missing some. The data show around 100,000 clones, 70% to 85% seen once. Sequencing input: peripheral blood. The source is a human donor in a cohort sampled during active COVID-19. Both conserved end residues are trimmed from each CDR3. Each record gives: J gene, V gene, CDR3 protein.

J gene: TRBJ2-1; V gene: TRBV9; CDR3 protein: ASRGRLANEQF
J gene: TRBJ1-1; V gene: TRBV7-3; CDR3 protein: ASSLTAGFSGTEAF
J gene: TRBJ2-7; V gene: TRBV6-2/TRBV6-3; CDR3 protein: ASSYSERGFREQY
J gene: TRBJ2-7; V gene: TRBV10-2; CDR3 protein: ASSEWGQAPYEQY
J gene: TRBJ1-1; V gene: TRBV19; CDR3 protein: ASSPQMTALNTEAF
J gene: TRBJ2-5; V gene: TRBV5-1; CDR3 protein: ASSLGALQETQY
J gene: TRBJ1-5; V gene: TRBV7-2; CDR3 protein: ASSWDSFNQPQH
J gene: TRBJ2-1; V gene: TRBV28; CDR3 protein: ASSPPLGQQRNEQF
J gene: TRBJ1-1; V gene: TRBV19; CDR3 protein: ASSIHGQNTEAF
J gene: TRBJ2-1; V gene: TRBV7-2; CDR3 protein: ASSLDRDYNEQF
J gene: TRBJ2-7; V gene: TRBV11-2; CDR3 protein: ASSLGYGDEQY
J gene: TRBJ1-5; V gene: TRBV27; CDR3 protein: ASGRPGQGVNDDQPQH
J gene: TRBJ1-1; V gene: TRBV7-3; CDR3 protein: ASSRGTVQNTEAF
J gene: TRBJ2-3; V gene: TRBV2; CDR3 protein: ASRLAESTDTQY
J gene: TRBJ2-1; V gene: TRBV12-3/TRBV12-4; CDR3 protein: ASGTGGSHEQF
J gene: TRBJ2-1; V gene: TRBV24-1; CDR3 protein: ATTRGTGGDEQF
J gene: TRBJ1-3; V gene: TRBV2; CDR3 protein: ASSEGTGFSGNTIY
J gene: TRBJ2-5; V gene: TRBV18; CDR3 protein: ASSTTRETQY
J gene: TRBJ2-2; V gene: TRBV5-5; CDR3 protein: ASSRSDTGELF
J gene: TRBJ2-5; V gene: TRBV7-3; CDR3 protein: ASSLGRGPQETQY
J gene: TRBJ2-2; V gene: TRBV18; CDR3 protein: ASSLRQGENTGELF
J gene: TRBJ2-7; V gene: TRBV25-1; CDR3 protein: ASLRGGEQY
J gene: TRBJ2-1; V gene: TRBV3-1/TRBV3-2; CDR3 protein: ASSQTTQQQF
J gene: TRBJ1-6; V gene: TRBV23-1; CDR3 protein: ASCRATSLPNSPLH
J gene: TRBJ1-1; V gene: TRBV3-1/TRBV3-2; CDR3 protein: ASTSGTEAF
J gene: TRBJ2-1; V gene: TRBV21-1; CDR3 protein: ASSKGTSGVYNEQF
J gene: TRBJ2-7; V gene: TRBV13; CDR3 protein: ASSPPGTVEQY
J gene: TRBJ2-6; V gene: TRBV2; CDR3 protein: ASSGGPSGANVLT
J gene: TRBJ2-2; V gene: TRBV3-1/TRBV3-2; CDR3 protein: ASSQSSRDRGKGSNTGELF
J gene: TRBJ2-7; V gene: TRBV10-3; CDR3 protein: AISEGLAGGSYEQY
J gene: TRBJ1-4; V gene: TRBV5-1; CDR3 protein: ASRVGDPNEKLF
J gene: TRBJ1-5; V gene: TRBV21-1; CDR3 protein: ASSTSGYPPWDQPQH
J gene: TRBJ1-1; V gene: TRBV5-1; CDR3 protein: ASYGHMNTEAF
J gene: TRBJ2-7; V gene: TRBV24-1; CDR3 protein: ATMGQGGYEQY
J gene: TRBJ1-2; V gene: TRBV19; CDR3 protein: ASTGTFYGYT
J gene: TRBJ1-1; V gene: TRBV28; CDR3 protein: ASSLRVGDTEAF
J gene: TRBJ2-1; V gene: TRBV21-1; CDR3 protein: ARAPGASGGASYNEQF